The 5 T cell receptor beta chains reported below all come from one sample, sequenced in a study of T-cell reconstitution after alpha-beta-depleted transplantation in children (dated by TCRdb to 2016 to 2018). Library preparation was by PCR. These reads were obtained on an Illumina HiSeq 2500. TCR library preparation used molecular barcoding, with unique molecular identifiers applied to normalize quantification of the TCRbeta repertoire. Through fastp at Q25 and MiXCR, TCRdb rebuilt clones from the public reads, retaining in-frame beta chains. CDR3 protein duplicates are merged, each entry listing the most common genes and DNA. A total of 450,000 to 600,000 distinct CDR3 sequences appear in this sample, 15% to 20% of them only once. Clones ranked in the top ten supply 2.5% to 4% of the sample. This specimen was PBMCs from the stem cell graft donor, taken from the stem cell graft. The receptors were sampled from a human donor who donated a stem cell graft to a child with acute lymphoblastic leukemia.

This clonotype was seen ten or more times. The junction differs from germline at one of its ends, possibly a read error. This sequence joins TRBV27 and TRBJ2-1; 8 bases line up with TRBD2. This CDR3 spans 13 amino acids. Per the germline V gene, CDR1 is MNHEY and CDR2 is SMNVEV (reference sequence). The CDR3 sequence: CASSLGLAYEQFF. The CDR3 DNA follows: TGCGCCAGCAGCCTTGGACTAGCCTATGAGCAGTTCTTC.

Here the CDR3 DNA reads TGTGCCAGCAGTCCGTGGCAGGGCGGGTTACAAGAGACCCAGTACTTC. Amino acids: CASSPWQGGLQETQYF. The chain is built from TRBV27 and TRBJ2-5; either TRBD1 or TRBD2 may supply D (5 bases each). Trimming stripped 5 bases from V and 2 bases from J, with 18 bases between. The CDR3 consists of 16 residues. Germline-derived CDR1 and CDR2 are MNHEY and SMNVEV (reference sequence).

The chain has TRBV20-1 and TRBJ2-1; 8 bases match TRBD1. Trimming at V came to 3 bases and at J to 8 bases, leaving 6 bases not matched to a gene. The CDR3 sequence is 13 residues long. Germline V gives CDR1 DFQATT, CDR2 SNEGSKA (reference sequence). The CDR3, as DNA: TGCAGTGCTAGGGACAGGGAAAGTTATGAGCAGTTCTTC. Protein sequence: CSARDRESYEQFF.

V is TRBV20-1 and J is TRBJ2-5; no definite D call. The CDR3 totals 10 residues. V was pared by 5 bases and J by 0 bases, with 1 base between. Per the germline V gene, CDR1 is DFQATT and CDR2 is SNEGSKA (reference sequence). Here the CDR3 reads CSAYQETQYF. CDR3 in DNA: TGCAGTGCTTACCAAGAGACCCAGTACTTC.

This clonotype was seen a handful of times. This chain joins TRBV12-3 or TRBV12-4 and TRBJ1-1, with 10 nucleotides matching TRBD1. The V segment lost 4 bases and the J segment 11 bases; nucleotides outside the gene matches: 10. The CDR3 spans 14 residues. CDR3 bases: TGTGCCAGCAGTTCCTGGGACAGGGGTGTTTGGGCTTTCTTT. Protein product: CASSSWDRGVWAFF.